The clone carrying this TCR beta chain occurred many times. There are 12 residues in the CDR3. The J segment lost 7 bases and the V segment lost 4 bases, leaving 4 bases of the junction unmatched. Germline lookup yields CDR1 DFQATT and CDR2 SNEGSKA (reference sequence). All patients were treatment-naive before thyroid surgery. TCRdb reassembled clones from the PCR reads with MiXCR. The sample has roughly 61,000 clones, about 4% seen once; the top ten hold approximately 20%. The sample belongs to a study of metastatic and nonmetastatic thyroid tumors. V gene TRBV20-1 combines with J gene TRBJ2-1; 7 bases are a match to TRBD1. The sample was blood. The receptor comes from a female donor with papillary thyroid cancer or a benign thyroid nodule (not recorded which). Some clones in this sample may be carry-over from other donors' samples. CDR3 residues: CSAKAGGNEQFF. In DNA, the CDR3 is TGCAGTGCTAAGGCAGGGGGTAATGAGCAGTTCTTC.